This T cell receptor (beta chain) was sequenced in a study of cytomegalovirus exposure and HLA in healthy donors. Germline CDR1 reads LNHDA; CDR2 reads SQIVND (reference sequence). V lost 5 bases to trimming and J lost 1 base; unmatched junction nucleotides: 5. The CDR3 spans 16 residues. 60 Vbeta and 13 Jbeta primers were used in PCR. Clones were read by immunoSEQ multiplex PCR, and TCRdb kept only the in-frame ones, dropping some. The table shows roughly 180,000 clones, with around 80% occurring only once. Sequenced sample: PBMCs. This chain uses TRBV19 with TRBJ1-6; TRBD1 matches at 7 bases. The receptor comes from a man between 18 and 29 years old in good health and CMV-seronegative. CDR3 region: CASSSQGGSYNSPLHF. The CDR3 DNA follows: TGTGCCAGTAGTTCCCAGGGGGGATCCTATAATTCACCCCTCCACTTT.